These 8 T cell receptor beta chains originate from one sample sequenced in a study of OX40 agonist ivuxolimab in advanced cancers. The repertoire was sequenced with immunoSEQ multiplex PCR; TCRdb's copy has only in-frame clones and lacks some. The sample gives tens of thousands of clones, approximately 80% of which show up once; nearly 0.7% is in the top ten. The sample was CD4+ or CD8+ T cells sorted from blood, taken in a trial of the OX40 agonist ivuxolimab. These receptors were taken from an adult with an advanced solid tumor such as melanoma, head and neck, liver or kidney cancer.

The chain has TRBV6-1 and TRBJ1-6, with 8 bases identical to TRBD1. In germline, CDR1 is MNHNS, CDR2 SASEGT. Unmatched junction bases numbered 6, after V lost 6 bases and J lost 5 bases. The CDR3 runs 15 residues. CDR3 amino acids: CASSLTGGDNSPLHF. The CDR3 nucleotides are TGTGCCAGCAGCCTTACAGGGGGAGATAATTCACCCCTCCACTTT.

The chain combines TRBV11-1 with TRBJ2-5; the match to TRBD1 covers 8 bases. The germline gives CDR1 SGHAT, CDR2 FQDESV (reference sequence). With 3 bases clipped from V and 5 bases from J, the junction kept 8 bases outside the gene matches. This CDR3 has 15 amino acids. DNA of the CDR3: TGTGCCAGCAGCTTTCTCCGGGACAGGATTGAGACCCAGTACTTC. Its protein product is CASSFLRDRIETQYF.

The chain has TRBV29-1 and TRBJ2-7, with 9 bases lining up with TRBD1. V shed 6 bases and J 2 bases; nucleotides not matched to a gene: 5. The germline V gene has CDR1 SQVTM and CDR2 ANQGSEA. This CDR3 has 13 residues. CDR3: CSVRQGGTYEQYF. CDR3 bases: TGCAGCGTAAGACAGGGGGGAACCTACGAGCAGTACTTC.

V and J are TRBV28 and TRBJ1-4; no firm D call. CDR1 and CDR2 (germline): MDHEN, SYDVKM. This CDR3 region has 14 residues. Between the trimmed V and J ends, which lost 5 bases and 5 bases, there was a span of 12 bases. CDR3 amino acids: CASSPSRRNEKLFF. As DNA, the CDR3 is TGTGCCAGCAGTCCCTCCCGACGGAATGAAAAACTGTTTTTT.

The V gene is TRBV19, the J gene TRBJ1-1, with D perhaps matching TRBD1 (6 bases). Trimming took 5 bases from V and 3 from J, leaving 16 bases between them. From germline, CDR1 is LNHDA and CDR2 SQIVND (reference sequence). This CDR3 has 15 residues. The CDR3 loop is CASSLLRQEHTEAFF. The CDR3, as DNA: TGTGCCAGTAGTTTATTAAGACAGGAGCACACTGAAGCTTTCTTT. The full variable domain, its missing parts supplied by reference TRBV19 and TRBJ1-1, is DGGITQSPKYLFRKEGQNVTLSCEQNLNHDAMYWYRQDPGQGLRLIYYSQIVNDFQKGDIAEGYSVSREKKESFPLTVTSAQKNPTAFYLCASSLLRQEHTEAFFGQGTRLTVV.

CDR3 residues: CASSLERTYNEQFF. CDR3 bases: TGTGCCAGCAGCTTAGAACGCACCTACAATGAGCAGTTCTTC. This rearrangement joins TRBV7-8 to TRBJ2-1; unclear D gene. The V end was cut by 1 base, the J end by 2 bases, with 6 bases between. This CDR3 is built from 14 residues. Germline V gene data show CDR1 as SGHVS and CDR2 as FQNEAQ.

The CDR3 nucleotides are TGTGCCAGCACCTACTTGGGACAGGGCTACTACGAGCAGTACTTC. Encoded protein: CASTYLGQGYYEQYF. The chain has TRBV6-5 and TRBJ2-7; TRBD1 matches 9 bases. CDR3 length equals 15 residues. V lost 7 bases and J lost 3; bases outside the gene matches: 10. Germline CDR1 and CDR2: MNHEY and SVGAGI.

CDR3 sequence (DNA): TGTGCCAGCAGCCTCCGGGGCGTGTATAATTCACCCCTCCACTTT. Amino acids: CASSLRGVYNSPLHF. The rearrangement joins TRBV14 to TRBJ1-6; possible D gene TRBD1, 5 bases. CDR1 is SGHDN, CDR2 FVKESK, per germline. V lost 4 bases to trimming and J lost 4 bases, with 11 bases between them. The CDR3 sequence is 15 residues long. Combining the CDR3 with reference TRBV14 and TRBJ1-6 gives the whole variable domain EAGVTQFPSHSVIEKGQTVTLRCDPISGHDNLYWYRRVMGKEIKFLLHFVKESKQDESGMPNNRFLAERTGGTYSTLKVQPAELEDSGVYFCASSLRGVYNSPLHFGNGTRLTVT.